Presented here are 10 T cell receptor beta chains from one specimen sequenced in a study of vaccination effects on CD4 cells after COVID-19. The antigens for these receptors are not known. Before any sequencing was done, the ViraFEST assay used viral peptide pools to expand antigen-specific CD4+ T cells. Isolating CD4+ T cells followed less than 12 days of culture. Recipients of the vaccine had no prior SARS-CoV-2 infection and negative nucleocapsid antibodies. Sequencing used immunoSEQ multiplex PCR; TCRdb keeps in-frame clones, though not all of them. The table lists about 24,000 clones, 55% to 75% of them singletons, with approximately 12% in the top ten. Sequenced here: CD4+ T cells from PBMCs cultured with HCoV-OC43 spike peptides, sampled before COVID-19 vaccination. Described subset: HCoV-OC43 spike overlapping peptide pool stimulation. Receptors were obtained from a human donor who received a COVID-19 vaccine.

This clone has a single count. V usage is TRBV7-9 and J usage is TRBJ2-3; 8 bases fit TRBD2. The ends lost 5 bases at V and 5 bases at J; junction bases unmatched: 9. The CDR3 extends over 15 amino acids. Germline V gene lookup returns CDR1 SEHNR and CDR2 FQNEAQ (reference sequence). The CDR3 coding sequence is TGTGCCAGCAGCCCTCCGGGACTAGGGGGAGATACGCAGTATTTT. Translating it yields CASSPPGLGGDTQYF.

The chain carries TRBV11-3 and TRBJ2-7; the D gene is possibly TRBD2 (5 bases). Trimming took off 1 base at V and 3 bases at J, with 10 bases between the two ends. Germline V gene data show CDR1 as SGHNT and CDR2 as YENEEA. The CDR3 is made up of 14 amino acids. Here the CDR3 reads CASSLGGQDYEQYF. The DNA for the CDR3 is TGTGCCAGCAGCTTAGGCGGGCAGGACTACGAGCAGTACTTC.

This clone was observed once. This chain joins TRBV2 and TRBJ1-5; D unclear. This CDR3 is 10 amino acids long. Germline CDR1 and CDR2: SNHLY and FYNNEI. The ends were cut back, 6 bases at V and 4 bases at J, with 1 base in the middle. The DNA of the CDR3 is TGTGCCAGCAGAAATCAGCCCCAGCATTTT. Amino acid sequence: CASRNQPQHF.

The chain combines TRBV5-1 with TRBJ2-5; 14 bases align to TRBD2. J gave up 4 bases and V 5 bases, and 7 bases lay outside the gene matches. Per the germline V gene, CDR1 is SGHRS and CDR2 is YFSETQ. The CDR3 sequence is 16 residues long. The CDR3 spells CASRQGTSGSTETQYF. In DNA, the CDR3 is TGCGCCAGCAGACAGGGGACTAGCGGGAGTACAGAGACCCAGTACTTC.

This clone was found a few times. J is TRBJ2-4 and V is TRBV2; 8 bases agree with TRBD2. Germline lookup yields CDR1 SNHLY and CDR2 FYNNEI. V lost 5 bases to trimming and J lost 16 bases; unmatched junction nucleotides: 10. The CDR3 totals 12 residues. The CDR3 DNA reads TGTGCCAGCAGTACCGGGACTAGACATAGTTACTTC. This gives the protein CASSTGTRHSYF.

In its sample, this clone was seen once. The J gene is TRBJ2-5, the V gene TRBV5-1; a weak D match, TRBD2 (6 bases). CDR1 SGHRS and CDR2 YFSETQ come from the germline V gene. CDR3 length: 13 amino acids. Trimming removed 0 bases at V and 9 bases at J, with 12 bases between. The CDR3 DNA sequence: TGCGCCAGCAGCTTGGCAGAGGGAGGTTCCCAGTACTTC. As protein: CASSLAEGGSQYF.

The V call is TRBV11-2, the J call TRBJ2-7, with a tentative D call TRBD1 (6 bases). Germline lookup yields CDR1 SGHAT and CDR2 FQNNGV. Between the trimmed V and J ends, which lost 3 bases and 2 bases, there was a span of 17 bases. The CDR3 length is 16 residues. The CDR3, as DNA: TGTGCCAGCAGCTTCTCGACAGGCCCCTCTACCTACGAGCAGTACTTC. Its translation is CASSFSTGPSTYEQYF.

V is TRBV19 and J is TRBJ1-1; maybe TRBD1 (5 bases). There are 17 residues in the CDR3. Germline CDR1 is LNHDA and CDR2 is SQIVND (reference sequence). Trimming shortened V by 3 bases and J by 0 bases, and 17 bases separated the two germline ends. The CDR3 protein is CASSMAGFRAMNTEAFF. The CDR3 DNA sequence: TGTGCCAGTAGTATGGCAGGGTTTAGAGCCATGAACACTGAAGCTTTCTTT. Filled out from reference TRBV19 and TRBJ1-1, the complete variable domain reads DGGITQSPKYLFRKEGQNVTLSCEQNLNHDAMYWYRQDPGQGLRLIYYSQIVNDFQKGDIAEGYSVSREKKESFPLTVTSAQKNPTAFYLCASSMAGFRAMNTEAFFGQGTRLTVV.

The chain uses TRBV29-1 and TRBJ1-1; D gene uncertain. The CDR3 length is 12 residues. The germline gives CDR1 SQVTM, CDR2 ANQGSEA. V was trimmed by 5 bases and J by 6 bases, leaving 13 bases between them. The CDR3 sequence: CSVNLLSAEAFF. CDR3 bases: TGCAGCGTTAATTTGCTGAGCGCTGAAGCTTTCTTT.

The DNA for the CDR3 is TGTGCCAGCAGTTCAGGACAGGTTACCAAAAACATTCAGTACTTC. Protein product: CASSSGQVTKNIQYF. The genes are TRBV6-5 and TRBJ2-4; 7 positions agree with TRBD1. Germline V CDR1 and CDR2: MNHEY, SVGAGI. CDR3 length: 15 amino acids. J was trimmed by 2 bases and V by 4 bases; bases with no gene match: 5.